This T cell receptor beta chain was obtained from a study of T-cell reconstitution after alpha-beta-depleted transplantation in children. This clonotype was counted many times. Researchers prepared the TCRbeta library using unique molecular identifiers, the study reports. MiXCR was run by TCRdb on the PCR reads, yielding one entry per CDR3 protein. This table holds around 250,000 distinct CDR3 sequences, 9.9% found once. From germline, CDR1 is SGHRS and CDR2 YFSETQ. V lost 0 bases and J 3 bases, leaving 7 bases between the germline ends. This CDR3 is 13 amino acids long. The TCR sequence derives from a human donor who donated a stem cell graft to a child with SCID. Here the sequenced sample was PBMCs from the stem cell graft donor, taken from the stem cell graft. This chain connects TRBV5-1 to TRBJ2-7; a possible D gene is TRBD1 (6 bases). CDR3 nucleotide sequence: TGCGCCAGCAGCTTGGCAGGGGTCTACGAGCAGTACTTC. It is translated as CASSLAGVYEQYF.